The sequence of this TCR beta chain was determined in a study of shared clonotypes between healthy human individuals. The length of the CDR3 is 15 residues. V dropped 0 bases and J dropped 12; count of bases not matched to a gene: 12. CDR1 is MNHEY, CDR2 SVGAGI, per germline. The assay was immunoSEQ multiplex PCR, and TCRdb's table has in-frame clones only and misses some. This repertoire shows over a million clones, approximately 96% found once; its top ten account for 0.95% to 1.5%. Sequencing was performed on naive CD4+ T cells sorted from blood. Specified subset: CD45RA+ positively selected. The source is a man aged 25 to 40 in good health. The chain links TRBV6-5 to TRBJ1-1, with 8 positions matching TRBD1. The CDR3 is CASSYSTGAQVRSFF. DNA of the CDR3: TGTGCCAGCAGTTACTCGACAGGGGCGCAAGTCAGGTCTTTCTTT.